Sequencing of this T cell receptor beta chain was carried out in a study of blood T cell repertoires in COVID-19. Overall study context: The analysed material was cDNA or gDNA that came from T cells, B-cell-depleted T cells, or PBMCs.

The CDR3 is 16 residues long. The germline V gene has CDR1 MNHEY and CDR2 SMNVEV (reference sequence). The V and J ends lost 6 bases and 3 bases, in that order; junction bases with no gene match: 10. The authors' processing: Reference gene primer amplification yielded estimated nucleated cell counts. Assay: immunoSEQ multiplex PCR; the TCRdb copy retains only in-frame clones and omits some. V and J calls and clone size follow that table, whereas D and trimming were derived from the DNA. This table holds roughly 40,000 clones, about 88% found once. The receptor comes from a human donor in a cohort sampled during active COVID-19. The sequenced sample was peripheral blood. The chain employs TRBV27 and TRBJ2-5; TRBD2 agrees at 10 bases. In nucleotides, the CDR3 is TGTGCCAGCAGCCATTTAGCGGGGGGCTGGAAAGAGACCCAGTACTTC. It translates to CASSHLAGGWKETQYF.